This entry is about one T cell receptor beta chain. It lacks a known antigen. This record comes from a study of monozygotic twins with inflammatory bowel disease (dated by TCRdb to between 2019 and 2020). Background for the entire study: The complete study included approximately 30 monozygotic twin pairs: 19 IBD-discordant Danish pairs and nine German pairs, of which four were IBD-concordant and five were IBD-discordant. Each individual had, on average, about 151 000 unique TCRalpha sequences and 181 000 unique TCRbeta sequences available for analysis. Disease-associated traits were sought mainly through comparisons between IBD patients and their genetically identical healthy co-twins within discordant pairs. Beyond this particular receptor, the publication reports: The analysis was unable to tell apart different T cell subtypes. No difference in repertoire similarity was observed between concordant and discordant twins, possibly owing to limited statistical power. No single strong signal or clonotype linked to IBD turned up in the results, so the idea that one exists was not supported. IBD patients had lower TCRbeta repertoire diversity, measured by the inverse Simpson index, than their healthy co-twins. Differing immunosuppressive treatments among patients may have added background noise and inter-individual variability to the repertoires. Fewer clonotypes were shared with other individuals by IBD patients than by healthy twins, most markedly in patients showing signs of disease activity.

Preparation of the library involved 5' RACE. Preparation of each TCR library used approximately 4,000 ng of total RNA. For each sample, cDNA was synthesized in eight separate reactions using SMARTScribe reverse transcriptase. During cDNA synthesis, template switching was used to introduce unique molecular identifiers that contained a 6-nucleotide sample barcode. Amplification of TCRalpha and TCRbeta cDNA involved two nested PCRs of around 15 and 9 cycles, and each PCR was followed by bead purification. Before amplification, the cDNA was treated with uracil DNA-glycosylase and purified using the QIAquick PCR purification kit. The second PCR added Illumina TruSeq-compatible adapters along with sample-specific barcodes. TapeStation and Qubit were used to check library quality and concentration, and 4 to 6 ng of each library was pooled. Pooled libraries were sequenced on an Illumina HiSeq2500 single-index Rapid Run with 2 x 100 bp reads and custom sequencing primers. The source study handled its data this way. UMI-based consensus assembly with MiGEC version 1.2.6 was used to correct PCR and sequencing errors. MiXCR version 2.1.1 was used for V(D)J alignment, clonotype assembly and CDR3 extraction. To normalise gene usage, clonotype sharing and MAIT/NKT TCR abundance, the top 1000, 10 000 and 20 000 clonotypes in each sample were analysed. Diversity was computed as the inverse Simpson index with the vegan R package after downsampling to 27 000 UMIs. Paired Mann-Whitney U tests were applied to discordant twin pairs, with Benjamini-Hochberg correction for multiple testing. The reads were reprocessed in TCRdb, with one entry per CDR3 protein sequence and no accompanying DNA. These V and J calls originate from TCRdb's pipeline instead of the authors' own analysis. This sample's table contains over 200,000 distinct CDR3 sequences. The ten top clones hold roughly 7.1% of the sample.

Looking up the germline V gene yields CDR1 SGHRS and CDR2 YFSETQ. Inclusive of the bounding cysteine and phenylalanine, the CDR3 is 16 residues long. No coding sequence is recorded. From each donor, a 2.5 ml peripheral blood sample was drawn into PAXgene tubes and stored at -80 degrees C. Without any T cell sorting, total RNA was extracted from whole blood using the PAXgene blood miRNA kit on an automated QIAcube. Deep TCRalpha and TCRbeta repertoire profiling with unique molecular barcoding was performed on peripheral blood of monozygotic twin pairs concordant or discordant for inflammatory bowel disease. Smoking habits were recorded for all twin pairs, and each individual was classified as a current, former or never smoker.

Sample: blood. Recombination connected TRBV5-1 to TRBJ1-3. This receptor was taken from a human donor with ulcerative colitis or Crohn's disease, or a healthy co-twin of an affected twin (not recorded which). The CDR3 is CASSTTGPFSGNTIYF.